These 19 T cell receptor beta chains share one sample of origin, sequenced in a study of shared clonotypes between healthy human individuals. Here immunoSEQ multiplex PCR was the method, and the copy in TCRdb shows in-frame clones only, minus some. The sample has about 2.5 million clones; just under 95% are singletons. Sequencing was performed on naive CD4+ T cells from PBMCs. Subset given: CD45RA+ positively selected. These receptors all come from a man aged 18 to 30 in good health. Some clones in this sample may be carry-over from other donors' samples.

This clone was counted a single time. The chain couples TRBV14 to TRBJ2-1; D perhaps matches TRBD2 (5 bases). Trimming shortened V by 4 bases and J by 3 bases, and 16 bases separated the two germline ends. Germline V lookup: CDR1 SGHDN, CDR2 FVKESK. The CDR3 length is 16 residues. The CDR3 protein is CASSPSLSAGYNEQFF. In nucleotides, the CDR3 is TGTGCCAGCAGCCCCTCTCTCAGCGCGGGCTACAATGAGCAGTTCTTC. Filled out from reference TRBV14 and TRBJ2-1, the complete variable domain reads EAGVTQFPSHSVIEKGQTVTLRCDPISGHDNLYWYRRVMGKEIKFLLHFVKESKQDESGMPNNRFLAERTGGTYSTLKVQPAELEDSGVYFCASSPSLSAGYNEQFFGPGTRLTVL.

The V and J genes are TRBV14 and TRBJ1-1; D not certain. The CDR3 consists of 14 residues. Deletions cut 6 bases from V and 5 bases from J, with 16 bases between. Germline loops: CDR1 SGHDN, CDR2 FVKESK. CDR3 loop: CASRPRSSGTEAFF. The CDR3 DNA reads as TGTGCCAGCAGGCCGAGATCTAGCGGGACTGAAGCTTTCTTT.

This clone has a single count. J is TRBJ1-1 and V is TRBV5-1; 11 bases line up with TRBD1. This CDR3 contains 16 residues. The V gene's germline CDR1 is SGHRS and CDR2 YFSETQ. V shed 2 bases, J shed 4 bases, and the junction held 7 bases outside the gene matches. Written as DNA, the CDR3 is TGCGCCAGCAGCTTCGGACAGGGGGCGAAAACCACTGAAGCTTTCTTT. The encoded protein is CASSFGQGAKTTEAFF.

The chain employs TRBV7-2 and TRBJ2-1, with TRBD1 matching 7 bases. This CDR3 is built from 18 residues. Germline-derived CDR1 and CDR2 are SGHTA and FQGNSA. The junction had 16 bases not matched to a gene; V was cut back by 5 bases and J by 3 bases. The CDR3 sequence is CASSQTYPGQLFYNEQFF. CDR3 DNA: TGTGCCAGCAGCCAAACCTACCCGGGACAGCTCTTCTACAATGAGCAGTTCTTC. Complete variable domain (other parts from reference TRBV7-2 and TRBJ2-1): GAGVSQSPSNKVTEKGKDVELRCDPISGHTALYWYRQSLGQGLEFLIYFQGNSAPDKSGLPSDRFSAERTGGSVSTLTIQRTQQEDSAVYLCASSQTYPGQLFYNEQFFGPGTRLTVL.

Details on this clone: At the DNA level, this CDR3 is encoded by other sequences in the same sample as well. V gene TRBV5-4 combines with J gene TRBJ1-1, with 8 bases fitting TRBD1. V lost 4 bases, J lost 5 bases, and 7 bases stayed unmatched. The CDR3 sequence is 14 residues long. The germline V gene has CDR1 SGHNT and CDR2 YYREEE (reference sequence). CDR3 in DNA: TGTGCCAGCAGCCTAGGACAGGGCTGGACTGAAGCTTTCTTT. Translating it yields CASSLGQGWTEAFF.

On this clone itself: Different DNA sequences within this sample yield the same CDR3. CDR3 region: CASSLVGGNEQFF. The CDR3 DNA reads TGCGCCAGCAGCTTGGTTGGAGGGAATGAGCAGTTCTTC. V gene TRBV5-1 combines with J gene TRBJ2-1; weak D call: TRBD2 (6 bases). The CDR3 covers 13 residues. Trimming removed 0 bases from V and 7 bases from J, with 8 bases in between. Looked up from germline, CDR1 is SGHRS and CDR2 is YFSETQ.

The chain joins TRBV28 to TRBJ2-2; 8 bases line up with TRBD1. The CDR3 has 15 amino acids. V shed 2 bases, J shed 6 bases, and the junction held 5 bases outside the gene matches. CDR1 is MDHEN and CDR2 is SYDVKM in the germline V gene. CDR3 in amino acids: CASSLDRGRAGELFF. In nucleotides, the CDR3 is TGTGCCAGCAGTTTAGACAGGGGTAGGGCCGGGGAGCTGTTTTTT.

The chain uses TRBV28 and TRBJ1-1; TRBD1 aligns across 11 bases. The V gene's germline CDR1 is MDHEN and CDR2 SYDVKM. This CDR3 region has 16 residues. Trimming took 5 bases from V and 10 from J; bases not matched to a gene: 15. Here the CDR3 reads CASSGQGANVGEGAFF. CDR3 bases: TGTGCCAGCAGTGGACAGGGGGCGAACGTGGGGGAAGGAGCTTTCTTT.

The chain combines TRBV5-1 with TRBJ2-7; TRBD2 matches 10 bases. CDR1 SGHRS and CDR2 YFSETQ come from the germline V gene. The CDR3 loop spans 14 amino acids. Trimming at V came to 4 bases and at J to 6 bases, leaving 7 bases not matched to a gene. The CDR3 coding sequence is TGCGCCAGCAGCGGGGCTAGCGGGAGACCCGAGCAGTACTTC. It codes for CASSGASGRPEQYF.

The chain links TRBV7-3 to TRBJ2-2; 13 bases match TRBD2. CDR3 length: 18 amino acids. Germline-derived CDR1 and CDR2 are SGHTA and FQGTGA. The ends lost 0 bases at V and 4 bases at J; junction bases unmatched: 5. The CDR3 DNA reads TGTGCCAGCAGCTTAACAGGGACTAGCGGGACTGGCACCGGGGAGCTGTTTTTT. Translation: CASSLTGTSGTGTGELFF.

The V and J genes are TRBV9 and TRBJ2-1; 7 bases match TRBD2. Losses at the gene ends were 3 bases for V and 9 bases for J; bases not matched to a gene: 12. This CDR3 has 15 amino acids. Germline V lookup: CDR1 SGDLS, CDR2 YYNGEE. The CDR3 region is CASSAFLAGVGEQFF. Here the CDR3 DNA reads TGTGCCAGCAGCGCCTTTCTCGCGGGAGTTGGTGAGCAGTTCTTC.

This chain links TRBV29-1 with TRBJ1-2, with TRBD1 matching over 9 bases. Looked up from germline, CDR1 is SQVTM and CDR2 is ANQGSEA. The CDR3 runs 15 residues. The trim removed 6 bases at V and 3 bases at J, leaving 11 bases unmatched. This CDR3 is CSVSGTGNRYYGYTF. DNA for the CDR3: TGCAGCGTGTCCGGGACAGGGAATCGCTACTATGGCTACACCTTC.

A remark on this clone: Other DNA variants within this sample encode the same CDR3. The chain uses TRBV19 and TRBJ1-1; 7 nucleotides match TRBD1. The V gene end was trimmed by 3 bases and the J gene end by 3 bases; junction bases not matched to a gene: 4. The CDR3 covers 14 residues. Germline V gives CDR1 LNHDA, CDR2 SQIVND (reference sequence). CDR3 nucleotide sequence: TGTGCCAGTAGTATTTCAGGGGGTGACACTGAAGCTTTCTTT. Translation gives CASSISGGDTEAFF.

Only a few counts were recorded for this clone. J is TRBJ1-4 and V is TRBV9, with D tentatively TRBD1 (5 bases). CDR1 and CDR2 from the germline V gene are SGDLS and YYNGEE. Trimming stripped 0 bases from V and 6 bases from J, with 15 bases between. The CDR3 runs to 16 residues. The CDR3 coding sequence is TGTGCCAGCAGCGTAGGGTTTGGGGGGAATCATGAAAAACTGTTTTTT. Translated, it gives CASSVGFGGNHEKLFF. Based on the CDR3 plus reference TRBV9 and TRBJ1-4, the full variable domain is DSGVTQTPKHLITATGQRVTLRCSPRSGDLSVYWYQQSLDQGLQFLIQYYNGEERAKGNILERFSAQQFPDLHSELNLSSLELGDSALYFCASSVGFGGNHEKLFFGSGTQLSVL.

The chain links TRBV5-4 to TRBJ2-3, with D unresolved. Trimming stripped 3 bases from V and 6 bases from J, with 11 bases between. This CDR3 region has 13 residues. Germline CDR1 and CDR2: SGHNT and YYREEE (reference sequence). The CDR3 spells CASSSVTLDTQYF. As DNA, the CDR3 is TGTGCCAGCAGCTCCGTGACACTGGATACGCAGTATTTT.

The rearrangement links TRBV7-9 to TRBJ2-4; 7 nucleotides match TRBD2. The V and J ends lost 1 base and 2 bases, in that order; junction bases with no gene match: 5. This CDR3 spans 16 amino acids. Germline V gene lookup returns CDR1 SEHNR and CDR2 FQNEAQ (reference sequence). This CDR3 reads CASSLGDYFTKNIQYF. CDR3 bases: TGTGCCAGCAGCTTAGGGGACTATTTCACCAAAAACATTCAGTACTTC.

This chain uses TRBV7-9 with TRBJ2-3, with 12 nucleotides matching TRBD1. CDR3 size: 16 residues. J was trimmed by 2 bases and V by 4 bases; bases with no gene match: 4. Germline-derived CDR1 and CDR2 are SEHNR and FQNEAQ (reference sequence). CDR3: CASSWDRGRVTDTQYF. CDR3 nucleotides: TGTGCCAGCAGCTGGGACAGGGGGCGCGTCACAGATACGCAGTATTTT.

The chain couples TRBV28 to TRBJ2-3; 7 positions match TRBD2. In germline, CDR1 is MDHEN, CDR2 SYDVKM. The CDR3 covers 13 residues. J lost 2 bases, V lost 9 bases, and 5 bases had no gene match. The CDR3 DNA reads as TGTGCCAGACTAGCGAATACCACAGATACGCAGTATTTT. Its translation: CARLANTTDTQYF.

J is TRBJ2-5 and V is TRBV28; D may correspond to TRBD1 or TRBD2 (6 bases each). The CDR3 has 14 amino acids. V lost 3 bases to trimming and J lost 5 bases, with 13 bases between them. The germline V gene has CDR1 MDHEN and CDR2 SYDVKM. CDR3 coding DNA: TGTGCCAGCAGTTTTGGGGGGCGTTGGGAGACCCAGTACTTC. Amino acid sequence: CASSFGGRWETQYF.